A single sample is the source of the 22 T cell receptor beta chains below, sequenced in a study of blood T cell repertoires in COVID-19. The repertoire was sequenced with immunoSEQ multiplex PCR; TCRdb's copy has only in-frame clones and lacks some. The repertoire has about 160,000 clones, about 93% of them found once; the top ten carry over 3.5%. What was sequenced was peripheral blood. Every receptor here comes from a woman in her forties or fifties with acute or convalescent COVID-19.

V gene TRBV30 combines with J gene TRBJ1-5, with D perhaps TRBD1 (6 bases). The germline V gene encodes CDR1 GTSNPN and CDR2 SVGIG (reference sequence). CDR3 length equals 13 residues. V was trimmed by 6 bases and J by 6 bases, leaving 15 bases between them. CDR3 coding DNA: TGTGCCTGCGATAGGGGGTGGGGTCAGCCCCAGCATTTT. Protein product: CACDRGWGQPQHF.

This clone was counted a single time. J is TRBJ1-5 and V is TRBV4-3, with D hard to call. Trimming cost V 1 base and J 4 bases, with 8 bases left between them. The CDR3 totals 14 residues. Per germline, CDR1 LGHNA and CDR2 YSLEER. The CDR3 spells CASSQASGNQPQHF. CDR3 sequence (DNA): TGCGCCAGCAGCCAAGCATCGGGGAATCAGCCCCAGCATTTT.

The sample holds one count of this clone. The rearrangement links TRBV19 to TRBJ1-5; D gene unclear. Germline CDR1 LNHDA, CDR2 SQIVND (reference sequence). V was shortened by 6 bases and J by 7 bases, with 10 bases between the two germline ends. This CDR3 contains 12 residues. The CDR3 protein is CASRKLGQPQHF. In DNA, the CDR3 is TGTGCCAGTAGGAAACTAGGACAGCCCCAGCATTTT.

The chain links TRBV11-2 to TRBJ2-3; 10 bases map to TRBD2. The V gene end was trimmed by 5 bases and the J gene end by 3 bases; junction bases not matched to a gene: 11. The CDR3 is made up of 17 amino acids. Germline V gene data show CDR1 as SGHAT and CDR2 as FQNNGV. CDR3 loop: CASSTKQTSGITDTQYF. The CDR3 DNA sequence: TGTGCCAGCAGCACAAAACAAACTAGCGGGATAACAGATACGCAGTATTTT.

The chain couples TRBV10-1 to TRBJ2-7; D might be TRBD2 (5 bases). There are 13 residues in the CDR3. Germline V gene sequence: CDR1 WNHNN, CDR2 SYGVQD (reference sequence). Trimming pared 0 bases from V and 3 bases from J, leaving 6 bases between. In DNA form, the CDR3 reads TGCGCCAGCAGTGAGTCGGGGAGCTACGAGCAGTACTTC. This encodes CASSESGSYEQYF.

The chain joins TRBV11-2 to TRBJ2-6, with a weak D call TRBD1 (5 bases). The V gene lost 1 base and the J gene lost 4 bases, with 14 bases spanning the gap. The CDR3 consists of 17 residues. The germline CDR1 and CDR2 sequences are SGHAT and FQNNGV. The CDR3 coding sequence is TGTGCCAGCAGCTTAGTCCCCCAGGGATACGGGGCCAACGTCCTGACTTTC. It codes for CASSLVPQGYGANVLTF.

The chain employs TRBV5-6 and TRBJ1-6, with 7 positions matching TRBD1. V trimming: 4 bases; J trimming: 6 bases; junction bases outside the gene matches: 4. CDR1 is SGHDT and CDR2 is YYEEEE in the germline V gene. The CDR3 extends over 14 amino acids. The CDR3 reads CASSGHRGNSPLHF. Here the CDR3 DNA reads TGTGCCAGCAGCGGCCACAGGGGTAATTCACCCCTCCACTTT.

V gene TRBV7-3 combines with J gene TRBJ2-3, with D possibly matching TRBD2 (6 bases). The CDR3 totals 16 residues. Germline V gene data show CDR1 as SGHTA and CDR2 as FQGTGA. V lost 5 bases, J lost 6 bases, and 21 bases lay in between. The CDR3 loop reads CASSPSVLEGLDTQYF. The CDR3 bases are TGTGCCAGCAGCCCAAGCGTTCTGGAGGGTTTGGATACGCAGTATTTT. The variable domain in full, with the rest retrieved from reference TRBV7-3 and TRBJ2-3, is GAGVSQTPSNKVTEKGKYVELRCDPISGHTALYWYRQSLGQGPEFLIYFQGTGAADDSGLPNDRFFAVRPEGSVSTLKIQRTERGDSAVYLCASSPSVLEGLDTQYFGPGTRLTVL.

V and J are TRBV5-1 and TRBJ2-7; 8 nucleotides line up with TRBD1. Germline lookup yields CDR1 SGHRS and CDR2 YFSETQ. V dropped 5 bases and J dropped 5; count of bases not matched to a gene: 9. This CDR3 is 14 amino acids long. Here the CDR3 reads CASRTGQGLDEQYF. DNA for the CDR3: TGCGCCAGCAGGACCGGACAGGGATTAGACGAGCAGTACTTC.

This sequence joins TRBV15 and TRBJ1-3; D gene uncertain. V was shortened by 0 bases and J by 0 bases, with 9 bases between the two germline ends. The CDR3 extends over 16 amino acids. CDR1 LNHNV and CDR2 YYDKDF come from the germline V gene (reference sequence). CDR3 in amino acids: CATSRDPAISGNTIYF. For the CDR3, the DNA is TGTGCCACCAGCAGAGATCCAGCGATCTCTGGAAACACCATATATTTT.

The chain links TRBV11-1 to TRBJ2-7; possible D gene TRBD1, 6 bases. V lost 6 bases to trimming and J lost 1 base, with 13 bases between them. CDR1 SGHAT and CDR2 FQDESV come from the germline V gene (reference sequence). CDR3 length equals 14 residues. Here the CDR3 reads CASSLTGTSYEQYF. The CDR3 DNA follows: TGTGCCAGCAGTCTAACTGGGACATCCTACGAGCAGTACTTC.

The chain carries TRBV11-2 and TRBJ2-1, with a weak D call TRBD1 (6 bases). V was trimmed by 2 bases and J by 9 bases, leaving 14 bases between them. From germline, CDR1 is SGHAT and CDR2 FQNNGV. This CDR3 is built from 14 residues. The CDR3, as DNA: TGTGCCAGCAGCTTAAATAACAGGGCTGGTGAGCAGTTCTTC. Its translation is CASSLNNRAGEQFF.

This chain joins TRBV28 and TRBJ2-7, with 7 bases lining up with TRBD2. CDR3 length: 16 amino acids. V lost 5 bases and J lost 3; bases outside the gene matches: 13. Germline CDR1 and CDR2: MDHEN and SYDVKM. CDR3 residues: CASSTPRGEFRYEQYF. CDR3 nucleotide sequence: TGTGCCAGCAGTACCCCCCGGGGGGAATTTCGCTACGAGCAGTACTTC.

The rearrangement links TRBV11-1 to TRBJ1-2; TRBD1 aligns across 8 bases. The V segment lost 3 bases and the J segment 6 bases; nucleotides outside the gene matches: 6. CDR1 SGHAT and CDR2 FQDESV come from the germline V gene (reference sequence). This CDR3 spans 14 amino acids. The CDR3 DNA sequence: TGTGCCAGCAGCTTGGACAGGGCTGAGAATGGCTACACCTTC. Encoded protein: CASSLDRAENGYTF.

This chain connects TRBV15 to TRBJ2-7; D uncertain. Germline CDR1 LNHNV, CDR2 YYDKDF (reference sequence). This CDR3 contains 13 residues. The V gene lost 0 bases and the J gene lost 4 bases, with 7 bases spanning the gap. CDR3 nucleotides: TGTGCCACCAGCAGAGACCTAACTTACGAGCAGTACTTC. Amino acids: CATSRDLTYEQYF.

A single count supports this clone. V gene TRBV6-2 or TRBV6-3 combines with J gene TRBJ1-5, with 8 bases identical to TRBD1. V shed 4 bases, J shed 5 bases, and the junction held 4 bases outside the gene matches. This CDR3 is 14 amino acids long. Germline V lookup: CDR1 MNHEY, CDR2 SVGEGT. In DNA form, the CDR3 reads TGTGCCAGCAGTTTTGGGACAGGTGATCAGCCCCAGCATTTT. This gives the protein CASSFGTGDQPQHF.

This clone was detected only a few times. The CDR3 region has the DNA TGCGCCAGCACCACCGGCGTGGGCATCCACCAGGGGGGCTACACCTTC. Encoded protein: CASTTGVGIHQGGYTF. J is TRBJ1-2 and V is TRBV10-2; D is perhaps TRBD1 (6 bases). CDR1 is WSHSY and CDR2 is SAAADI in the germline V gene. This CDR3 has 16 residues. Trimming took 7 bases from V and 8 from J, leaving 26 bases between them.

The chain uses TRBV27 and TRBJ2-7; no reliable D call. The CDR3 covers 13 residues. V was clipped by 5 bases and J by 12 bases, with 20 bases between them. Germline CDR1 is MNHEY and CDR2 is SMNVEV (reference sequence). The CDR3 loop is CASSPLRDGLGYF. CDR3 nucleotides: TGTGCCAGCAGTCCCTTGCGAGACGGTCTAGGGTACTTC.

The chain has TRBV7-3 and TRBJ2-1; TRBD1 agrees at 8 bases. The CDR3 loop spans 15 amino acids. The V segment lost 6 bases and the J segment 0 bases; nucleotides outside the gene matches: 4. The germline V gene encodes CDR1 SGHTA and CDR2 FQGTGA. The CDR3 protein is CASRLDRGSYNEQFF. CDR3 coding DNA: TGTGCCAGCAGACTTGACAGGGGCTCCTACAATGAGCAGTTCTTC.

V gene TRBV10-2 combines with J gene TRBJ2-7; tentative D call: TRBD2 (6 bases). This CDR3 is 14 amino acids long. From germline, CDR1 is WSHSY and CDR2 SAAADI. Deletions cut 4 bases from V and 2 bases from J, with 12 bases between. The CDR3 here is CASSAVADAYEQYF. The CDR3 nucleotides are TGCGCCAGCAGTGCGGTAGCGGATGCCTACGAGCAGTACTTC.

This chain uses TRBV9 with TRBJ2-3; 8 bases are a match to TRBD2. The CDR3 is 16 residues long. J lost 2 bases, V lost 0 bases, and 5 bases had no gene match. Germline values: CDR1 SGDLS, CDR2 YYNGEE. In nucleotides, the CDR3 is TGTGCCAGCAGCGTAGGGGTAGCGGGGCACACAGATACGCAGTATTTT. Translation gives CASSVGVAGHTDTQYF.

The J gene is TRBJ2-7, the V gene TRBV4-1; the match to TRBD1 covers 9 bases. The CDR3 is 16 residues long. CDR1 MGHRA and CDR2 YSYEKL come from the germline V gene. V shed 1 base and J 5 bases; nucleotides not matched to a gene: 9. CDR3 in DNA: TGCGCCAGCAGCCAAGCGGACAGGGGAAACCTTGACGAGCAGTACTTC. Translated, it gives CASSQADRGNLDEQYF.